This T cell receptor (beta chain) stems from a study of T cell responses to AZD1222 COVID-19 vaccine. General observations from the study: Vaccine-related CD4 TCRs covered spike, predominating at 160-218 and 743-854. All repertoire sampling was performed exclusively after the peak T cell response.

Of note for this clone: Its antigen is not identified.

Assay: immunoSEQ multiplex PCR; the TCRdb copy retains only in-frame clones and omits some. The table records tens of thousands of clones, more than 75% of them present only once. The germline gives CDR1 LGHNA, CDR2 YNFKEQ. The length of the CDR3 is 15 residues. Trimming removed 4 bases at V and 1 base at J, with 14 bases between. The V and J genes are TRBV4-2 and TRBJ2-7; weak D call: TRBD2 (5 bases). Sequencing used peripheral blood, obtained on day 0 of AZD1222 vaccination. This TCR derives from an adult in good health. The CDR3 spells CASSRASGLSYEQYF. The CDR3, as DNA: TGTGCCAGCAGCCGAGCTTCGGGGTTATCCTACGAGCAGTACTTC.